The entry below gives a single T cell receptor (beta chain) sequence along with its context. Its cognate antigen is unknown. This entry comes from a study of cytomegalovirus exposure and HLA in healthy donors. General observations from the study: Apparent HLA restriction characterized most CMV-associated TCR beta chains in a later analysis.

PCR primers comprised 60 Vbeta and 13 Jbeta primers. Produced via immunoSEQ multiplex PCR; TCRdb's table is partial and in-frame only. The sample shows 100,000 to 150,000 clones, around four fifths of them seen only once. The CDR3 sequence is 15 residues long. The trim removed 0 bases at V and 4 bases at J, leaving 5 bases unmatched. Germline V gives CDR1 SGHTA, CDR2 FQGNSA. The sequence came from a female donor in good health and CMV-seronegative. The sequenced sample was PBMCs. The chain links TRBV7-2 to TRBJ2-7; 8 nucleotides match TRBD2. The CDR3 DNA is TGTGCCAGCAGCTTAGCGTCGGTAGCGGGGTACGAGCAGTACTTC. This translates into CASSLASVAGYEQYF.